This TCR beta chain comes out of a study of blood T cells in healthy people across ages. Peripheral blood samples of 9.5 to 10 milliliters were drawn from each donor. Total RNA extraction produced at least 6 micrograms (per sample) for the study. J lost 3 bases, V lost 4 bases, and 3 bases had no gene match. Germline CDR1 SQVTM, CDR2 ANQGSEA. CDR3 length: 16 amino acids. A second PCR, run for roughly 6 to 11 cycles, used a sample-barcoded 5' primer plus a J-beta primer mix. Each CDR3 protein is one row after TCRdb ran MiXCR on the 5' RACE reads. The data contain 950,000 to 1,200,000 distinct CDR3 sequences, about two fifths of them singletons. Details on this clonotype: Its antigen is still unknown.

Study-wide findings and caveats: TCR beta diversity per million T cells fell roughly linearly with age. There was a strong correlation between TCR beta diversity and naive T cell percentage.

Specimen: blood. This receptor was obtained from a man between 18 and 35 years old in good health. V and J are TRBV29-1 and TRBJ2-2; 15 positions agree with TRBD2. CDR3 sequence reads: CSVGTSGGADTGELFF. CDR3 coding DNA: TGCAGCGTTGGGACTAGCGGGGGGGCCGACACCGGGGAGCTGTTTTTT.